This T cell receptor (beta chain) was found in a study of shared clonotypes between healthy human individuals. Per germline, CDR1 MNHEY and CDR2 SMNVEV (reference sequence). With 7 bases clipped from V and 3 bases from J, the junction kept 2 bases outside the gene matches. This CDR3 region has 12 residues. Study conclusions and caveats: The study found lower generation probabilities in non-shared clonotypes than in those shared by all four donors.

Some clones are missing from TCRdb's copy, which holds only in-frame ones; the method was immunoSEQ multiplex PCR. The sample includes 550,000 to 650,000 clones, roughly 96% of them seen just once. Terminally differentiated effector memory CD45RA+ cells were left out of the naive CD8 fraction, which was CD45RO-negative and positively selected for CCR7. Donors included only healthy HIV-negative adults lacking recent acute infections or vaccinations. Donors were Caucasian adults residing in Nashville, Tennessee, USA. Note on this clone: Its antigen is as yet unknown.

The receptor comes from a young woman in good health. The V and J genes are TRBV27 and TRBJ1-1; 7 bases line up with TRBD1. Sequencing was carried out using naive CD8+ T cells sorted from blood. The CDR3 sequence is CASIGQDTEAFF. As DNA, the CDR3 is TGTGCCAGCATCGGACAGGACACTGAAGCTTTCTTT.